Following are 15 T cell receptor beta chains from one sample sequenced in a study of T cells in Graves' hyperthyroidism and ophthalmopathy (dated by TCRdb to about 2019). The library was built by means of multiplex PCR. This sample was sequenced with an Illumina HiSeq 2000. The TCR beta CDR3 regions were amplified from RNA transcripts. The first round of RT-PCR for the TCR CDR3 was performed with the HTBI primer set and the Qiagen OneStep RT-PCR kit. The public reads were run again by TCRdb, first through fastp at Q25 and then through MiXCR, and only productive beta chains were kept. A single entry per CDR3 protein holds the most common genes and DNA from its merged rows. The sample table holds about 130,000 distinct CDR3 sequences, of which more than 20% were seen once. Around two thirds of the sample is held by the ten biggest clonotypes. Sequencing was done on a sample of blood. These receptors originate from a woman in her fifties or sixties with Graves' hyperthyroidism that later progressed to Graves' ophthalmopathy.

Here the CDR3 DNA reads TGTGCCAGCAGCCCCCCAGGGGCCGGTTCACCCCTCCACTTT. It yields the protein CASSPPGAGSPLHF. The chain combines TRBV3-1 with TRBJ1-6, with D maybe TRBD1 (6 bases). Germline-derived CDR1 and CDR2 are LGHDT and YNNKEL (reference sequence). V lost 4 bases and J 9 bases, leaving 13 bases between the germline ends. The CDR3 runs 14 residues.

The J gene is TRBJ2-1, the V gene TRBV7-3, with TRBD2 identical over 8 bases. V dropped 5 bases and J dropped 6; count of bases not matched to a gene: 15. The CDR3 is 17 amino acids. Germline values: CDR1 SGHTA, CDR2 FQGTGA. CDR3 in DNA: TGTGCCAGCAGCGTCGAGGGAACTAGCGGTCTAAGCAATGAGCAGTTCTTC. Amino acid sequence: CASSVEGTSGLSNEQFF. Full variable domain (rest looked up from reference TRBV7-3 and TRBJ2-1): GAGVSQTPSNKVTEKGKYVELRCDPISGHTALYWYRQSLGQGPEFLIYFQGTGAADDSGLPNDRFFAVRPEGSVSTLKIQRTERGDSAVYLCASSVEGTSGLSNEQFFGPGTRLTVL.

This clonotype has just a few counts. This rearrangement joins TRBV28 to TRBJ2-3; D ambiguous. V was shortened by 3 bases and J by 2 bases, with 12 bases between the two germline ends. There are 15 residues in the CDR3. Per germline, CDR1 MDHEN and CDR2 SYDVKM. The CDR3 loop is CASSLPTELTDTQYF. The CDR3 nucleotides are TGTGCCAGCAGTTTGCCGACCGAACTCACAGATACGCAGTATTTT.

In this sample, this clonotype turned up a few times. Since a much larger clone is just one base distant, this may be a read error. This chain joins TRBV7-9 and TRBJ2-2, with D hard to call. This CDR3 has 14 residues. Trimming removed 1 base from V and 7 bases from J, with 10 bases in between. Per the germline V gene, CDR1 is SEHNR and CDR2 is FQNEAQ (reference sequence). In DNA, the CDR3 is TGTGCCAGCAGCTTAGGCTCGGGCATCGGGGAGCTGTTTTTT. Its translation: CASSLGSGIGELFF.

This clonotype was observed many times. The chain joins TRBV18 to TRBJ1-3; D might be TRBD1 (5 bases). In germline, CDR1 is KGHSH, CDR2 LQKENI. V dropped 3 bases and J dropped 1 base, with 13 bases sitting between them. This CDR3 is built from 16 residues. The CDR3, as DNA: TGTGCCAGCTCACCTCGCCGGGACGGATCTGGAAACACCATATATTTT. It translates to CASSPRRDGSGNTIYF.

This clonotype was seen repeatedly, ten times or more. The genes are TRBV2 and TRBJ2-7, with D perhaps matching TRBD1 (6 bases). Trimming left V 7 bases short and J 1 base short, with 14 bases between. CDR3 length: 14 residues. The germline CDR1 and CDR2 sequences are SNHLY and FYNNEI. In nucleotides, the CDR3 is TGTGCCAGCATACCGATGGACAGATCCTACGAGCAGTACTTC. This gives the protein CASIPMDRSYEQYF.

This clonotype has ten or more counts. The chain recombines TRBV5-1 with TRBJ2-1; 14 positions agree with TRBD2. The junction had 1 base not matched to a gene; V was cut back by 2 bases and J by 6 bases. CDR1 is SGHRS and CDR2 is YFSETQ in the germline V gene. The CDR3 runs 15 residues. CDR3 DNA sequence: TGCGCCAGCAGCTTCGGACTAGCGGGAGGCAATGAGCAGTTCTTC. Its translation is CASSFGLAGGNEQFF.

This clonotype was counted ten times or more. The chain recombines TRBV11-2 with TRBJ2-1, with D hard to call. V lost 1 base, J lost 6 bases, and 10 bases lay in between. This CDR3 is built from 14 residues. CDR1 and CDR2 (germline): SGHAT, FQNNGV. CDR3 sequence reads: CASSLVGRANEQFF. CDR3 nucleotides: TGTGCCAGCAGCTTAGTCGGGCGCGCCAATGAGCAGTTCTTC.

As concerns this clonotype: A read error may be the cause here, since a much bigger clone is one base away. The rearrangement links TRBV5-6 to TRBJ1-1, with D possibly TRBD1 on 5 matching bases. Between the trimmed V and J ends, which lost 7 bases and 5 bases, there was a span of 12 bases. From germline, CDR1 is SGHDT and CDR2 YYEEEE. CDR3 length equals 12 residues. Here the CDR3 reads CASSRGSTEAFF. In nucleotides, the CDR3 is TGTGCCAGCTCAAGGGGAAGTACTGAAGCTTTCTTT.

This clonotype appeared a few times. This rearrangement joins TRBV4-1 to TRBJ2-1; TRBD2 aligns across 10 bases. J lost 9 bases, V lost 0 bases, and 8 bases had no gene match. The CDR3 runs 16 residues. CDR1 is MGHRA, CDR2 YSYEKL, per germline. Written as DNA, the CDR3 is TGCGCCAGCAGCCAAGAAGGCCTAGCGGGAGATTCTGAGCAGTTCTTC. Its protein product is CASSQEGLAGDSEQFF.

At least ten counts were recorded for this clonotype. CDR3 coding DNA: TGTGCCAGCAGTTCCCCCGGGACAAATCAGCCCCAGCATTTT. Translated: CASSSPGTNQPQHF. The chain recombines TRBV28 with TRBJ1-5, with D tentatively TRBD1 (6 bases). CDR1 MDHEN and CDR2 SYDVKM come from the germline V gene. Trimming took off 4 bases at V and 4 bases at J, with 11 bases between the two ends. The CDR3 is made up of 14 amino acids.

The chain recombines TRBV19 with TRBJ2-1; TRBD2 agrees at 14 bases. Trimming removed 5 bases from V and 5 bases from J; junction bases left unmatched: 11. This CDR3 contains 18 residues. Germline assignment: CDR1 LNHDA and CDR2 SQIVND (reference sequence). The CDR3: CASSFVRTSGRPNNEQFF. In DNA, the CDR3 is TGTGCCAGTAGTTTCGTCCGGACTAGCGGGAGGCCCAACAATGAGCAGTTCTTC.

This clonotype showed up many times. The chain employs TRBV6-6 and TRBJ2-1; 10 nucleotides match TRBD2. Germline V lookup: CDR1 MNHNY, CDR2 SVGAGI (reference sequence). J was trimmed by 8 bases and V by 2 bases; bases with no gene match: 6. The CDR3 loop spans 15 amino acids. CDR3 region: CASSYGAGGHDEQFF. The CDR3 coding sequence is TGTGCCAGCAGTTACGGAGCGGGAGGGCATGATGAGCAGTTCTTC.

The V gene is TRBV5-1, the J gene TRBJ2-7; unclear D gene. Germline values: CDR1 SGHRS, CDR2 YFSETQ. CDR3 length: 13 amino acids. The V gene lost 5 bases and the J gene lost 5 bases, with 14 bases spanning the gap. The CDR3 loop is CASRLEVVDEQYF. CDR3 coding DNA: TGCGCCAGCAGACTCGAAGTGGTGGACGAGCAGTACTTC.

This clonotype was detected many times. The gene calls are TRBV29-1 and TRBJ2-7; D might be TRBD1 (6 bases). The CDR3 runs 14 residues. Germline CDR1 reads SQVTM; CDR2 reads ANQGSEA. V lost 4 bases and J 1 base, leaving 14 bases between the germline ends. CDR3 loop: CSVGGQSRSYEQYF. The CDR3 DNA is TGCAGCGTTGGCGGACAGAGTCGATCCTACGAGCAGTACTTC.